Each of the 4 T cell receptor beta chains below was sequenced from the same sample in a study of cytomegalovirus exposure and HLA in healthy donors. Clones were sequenced by immunoSEQ multiplex PCR, and TCRdb holds only the in-frame ones, with some missing. The table lists 150,000 to 200,000 clones, about 90% of them singletons. The sequenced sample consisted of PBMCs. These receptors originate from a woman aged 18-29 years in good health and CMV-seropositive.

The chain recombines TRBV27 with TRBJ1-4; 12 bases align to TRBD1. Germline CDR1 and CDR2: MNHEY and SMNVEV (reference sequence). The CDR3 runs to 17 residues. V shed 6 bases, J shed 8 bases, and the junction held 13 bases outside the gene matches. This CDR3 reads CASRKFGTGGEGEKLFF. CDR3 in DNA: TGTGCCAGCAGAAAATTTGGGACAGGGGGCGAGGGGGAAAAACTGTTTTTT.

The rearrangement uses TRBV6-1 and TRBJ2-3; D might be TRBD2 (6 bases). Germline values: CDR1 MNHNS, CDR2 SASEGT. Trimming stripped 7 bases from V and 0 bases from J, with 11 bases between. The CDR3 length is 14 residues. The chain's CDR3 is CASKAGPSTDTQYF. In nucleotides, the CDR3 is TGTGCCAGCAAAGCGGGTCCTAGCACAGATACGCAGTATTTT.

J is TRBJ2-2 and V is TRBV6-5, with 8 bases that match TRBD2. Germline V gives CDR1 MNHEY, CDR2 SVGAGI. After removal of 5 bases from V and 4 bases from J, the junction contained 6 bases not matched to a gene. CDR3 length equals 15 residues. The CDR3 reads CASSPGLAGTGELFF. CDR3 DNA: TGTGCCAGCAGTCCTGGACTAGCTGGCACCGGGGAGCTGTTTTTT.

V is TRBV7-8 and J is TRBJ2-1; 13 nucleotides match TRBD2. V shed 3 bases and J 0 bases; nucleotides not matched to a gene: 11. This CDR3 spans 20 amino acids. Germline assignment: CDR1 SGHVS and CDR2 FQNEAQ. DNA for the CDR3: TGTGCCAGCAGCTTCGGGGGGACTAGCGGGACTACGAGCTCCTACAATGAGCAGTTCTTC. This encodes CASSFGGTSGTTSSYNEQFF.